The entry below gives a single TCR beta chain sequence along with its context. This specimen comes from a study of technical replicates of blood from several donors. The CDR3 contains 17 residues. CDR1 SGHKS and CDR2 YYEKEE come from the germline V gene (reference sequence). V lost 3 bases to trimming and J lost 2 bases, with 20 bases between them. Profiling relied on immunoSEQ multiplex PCR, and the TCRdb table lists in-frame clones only, not all of them. The table lists about 59,000 clones, about 93% of them singletons, with approximately 4% in the top ten. Sequenced material: PBMCs. V gene TRBV5-5 combines with J gene TRBJ1-2, with D possibly matching TRBD1 (6 bases). The source is a human donor in good health. Some clones in this sample may be carry-over from other donors' samples. Here the CDR3 DNA reads TGTGCCAGCAGCTCCGGGCCCCAGGGGTCAGGCAACTATGGCTACACCTTC. It yields the protein CASSSGPQGSGNYGYTF.